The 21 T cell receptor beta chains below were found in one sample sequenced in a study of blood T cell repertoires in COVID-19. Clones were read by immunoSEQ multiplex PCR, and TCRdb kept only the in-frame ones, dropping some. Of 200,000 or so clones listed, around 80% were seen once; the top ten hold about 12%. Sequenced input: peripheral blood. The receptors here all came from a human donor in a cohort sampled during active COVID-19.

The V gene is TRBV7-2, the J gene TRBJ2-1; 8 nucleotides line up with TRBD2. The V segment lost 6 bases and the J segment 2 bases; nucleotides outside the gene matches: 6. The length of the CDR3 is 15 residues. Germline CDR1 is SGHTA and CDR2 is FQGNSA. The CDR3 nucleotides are TGTGCCAGCAGAAGCGGGAGTAGCGCCTACAATGAGCAGTTCTTC. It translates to CASRSGSSAYNEQFF.

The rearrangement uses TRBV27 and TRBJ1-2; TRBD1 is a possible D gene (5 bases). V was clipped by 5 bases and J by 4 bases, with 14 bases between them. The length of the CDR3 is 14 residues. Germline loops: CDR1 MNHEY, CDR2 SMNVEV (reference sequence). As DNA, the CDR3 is TGTGCCAGCAGTCCCATTACAGGCGCCTATGGCTACACCTTC. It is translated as CASSPITGAYGYTF.

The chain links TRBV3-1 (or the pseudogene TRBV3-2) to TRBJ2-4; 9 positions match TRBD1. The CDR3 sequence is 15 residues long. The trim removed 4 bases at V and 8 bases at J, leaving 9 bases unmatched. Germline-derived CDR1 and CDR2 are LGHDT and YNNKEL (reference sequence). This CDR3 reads CASSLFGQGRDIQYF. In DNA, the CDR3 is TGTGCCAGCAGCCTCTTCGGACAGGGGAGGGACATTCAGTACTTC.

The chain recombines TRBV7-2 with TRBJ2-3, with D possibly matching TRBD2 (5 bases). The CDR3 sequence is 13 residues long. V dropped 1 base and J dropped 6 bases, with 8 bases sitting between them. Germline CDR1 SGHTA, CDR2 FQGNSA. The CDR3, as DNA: TGTGCCAGCAGCTTAGGACTACCCGATACGCAGTATTTT. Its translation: CASSLGLPDTQYF.

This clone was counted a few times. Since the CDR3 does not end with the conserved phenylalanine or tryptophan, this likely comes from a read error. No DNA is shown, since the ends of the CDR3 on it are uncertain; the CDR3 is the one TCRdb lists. This CDR3 reads CASSLGGIPER. The chain combines TRBV7-9 with TRBJ1-6. Germline CDR1 is SEHNR and CDR2 is FQNEAQ (reference sequence). The CDR3 region is 11 residues in length, termini included.

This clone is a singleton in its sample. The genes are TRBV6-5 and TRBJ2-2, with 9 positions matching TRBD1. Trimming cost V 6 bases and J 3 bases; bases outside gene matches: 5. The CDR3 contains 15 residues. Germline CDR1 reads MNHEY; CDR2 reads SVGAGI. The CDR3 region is CASSLRTGDTGELFF. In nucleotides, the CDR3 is TGTGCCAGCAGCCTTAGGACAGGGGACACCGGGGAGCTGTTTTTT.

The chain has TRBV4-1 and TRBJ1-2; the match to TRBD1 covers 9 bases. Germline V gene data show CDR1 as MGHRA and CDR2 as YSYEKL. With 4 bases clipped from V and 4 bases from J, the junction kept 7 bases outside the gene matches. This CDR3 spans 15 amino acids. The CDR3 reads CASSPGQGMGYGYTF. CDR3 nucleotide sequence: TGCGCCAGCAGCCCCGGACAGGGGATGGGCTATGGCTACACCTTC.

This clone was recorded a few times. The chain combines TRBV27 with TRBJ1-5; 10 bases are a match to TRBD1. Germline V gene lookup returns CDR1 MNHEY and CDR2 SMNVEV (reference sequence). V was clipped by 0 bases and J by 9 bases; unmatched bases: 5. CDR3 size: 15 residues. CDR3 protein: CASSLSRQGAGPQHF. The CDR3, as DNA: TGTGCCAGCAGTTTATCCCGACAGGGGGCTGGGCCCCAGCATTTT.

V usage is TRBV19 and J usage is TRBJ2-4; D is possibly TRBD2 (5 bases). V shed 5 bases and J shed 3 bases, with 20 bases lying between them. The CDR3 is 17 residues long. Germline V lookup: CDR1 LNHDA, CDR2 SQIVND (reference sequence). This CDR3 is CASSHPGIRGGKNIQYF. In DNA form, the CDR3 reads TGTGCCAGTAGTCACCCCGGGATTCGTGGTGGCAAAAACATTCAGTACTTC.

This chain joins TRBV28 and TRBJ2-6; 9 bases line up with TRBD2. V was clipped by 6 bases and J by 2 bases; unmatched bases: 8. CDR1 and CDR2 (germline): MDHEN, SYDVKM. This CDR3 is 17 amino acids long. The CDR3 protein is CASRASGIPAGANVLTF. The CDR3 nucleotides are TGTGCCAGCAGGGCTAGCGGGATACCTGCTGGGGCCAACGTCCTGACTTTC.

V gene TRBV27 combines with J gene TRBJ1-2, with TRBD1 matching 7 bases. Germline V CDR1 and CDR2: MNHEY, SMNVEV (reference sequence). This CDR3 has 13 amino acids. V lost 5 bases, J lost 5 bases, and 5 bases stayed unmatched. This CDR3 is CASSRGDRYGYTF. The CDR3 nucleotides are TGTGCCAGCAGTCGTGGGGACAGATATGGCTACACCTTC.

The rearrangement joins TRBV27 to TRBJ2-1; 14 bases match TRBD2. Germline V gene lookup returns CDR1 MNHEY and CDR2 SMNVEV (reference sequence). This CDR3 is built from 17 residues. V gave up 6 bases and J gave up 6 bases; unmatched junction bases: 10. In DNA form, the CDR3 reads TGTGCCAGCAGCGAGGGACTAGCGGGAGTTTACCCCAATGAGCAGTTCTTC. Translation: CASSEGLAGVYPNEQFF.

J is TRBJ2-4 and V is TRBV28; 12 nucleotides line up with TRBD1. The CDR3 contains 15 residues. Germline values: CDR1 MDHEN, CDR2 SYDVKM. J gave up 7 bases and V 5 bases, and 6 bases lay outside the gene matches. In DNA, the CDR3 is TGTGCCAGCAGTATTCCGGGACAGGGGGCGAACATTCAGTACTTC. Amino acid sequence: CASSIPGQGANIQYF.

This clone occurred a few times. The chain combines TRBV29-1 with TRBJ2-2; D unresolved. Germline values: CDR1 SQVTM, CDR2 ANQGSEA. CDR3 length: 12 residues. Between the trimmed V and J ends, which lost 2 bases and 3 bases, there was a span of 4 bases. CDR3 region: CSVESDTGELFF. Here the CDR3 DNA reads TGCAGCGTTGAAAGCGACACCGGGGAGCTGTTTTTT.

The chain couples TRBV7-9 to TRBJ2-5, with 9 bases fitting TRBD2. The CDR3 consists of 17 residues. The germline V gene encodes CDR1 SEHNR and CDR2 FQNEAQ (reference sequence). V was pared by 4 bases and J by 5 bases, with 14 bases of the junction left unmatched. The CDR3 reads CASSSPRGAGGIETQYF. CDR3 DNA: TGTGCCAGCAGCTCCCCCCGGGGAGCGGGAGGAATTGAGACCCAGTACTTC.

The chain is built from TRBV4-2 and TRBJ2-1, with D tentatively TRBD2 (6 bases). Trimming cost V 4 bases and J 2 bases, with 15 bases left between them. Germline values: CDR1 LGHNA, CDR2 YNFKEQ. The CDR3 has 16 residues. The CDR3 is CASSLHGSSAYNEQFF. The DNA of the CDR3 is TGTGCCAGCAGCCTTCACGGGAGCTCAGCCTACAATGAGCAGTTCTTC.

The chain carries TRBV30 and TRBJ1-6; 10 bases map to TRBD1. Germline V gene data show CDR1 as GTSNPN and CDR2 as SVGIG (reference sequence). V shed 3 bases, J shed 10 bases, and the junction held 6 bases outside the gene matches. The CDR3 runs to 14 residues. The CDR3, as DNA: TGTGCCTGGAGCCGGGACAGGGGACAATCACCCCTCCACTTT. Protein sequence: CAWSRDRGQSPLHF.

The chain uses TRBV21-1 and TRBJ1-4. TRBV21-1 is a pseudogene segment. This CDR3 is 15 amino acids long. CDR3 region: CASTPWRGTNEKLFF. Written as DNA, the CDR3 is TGTGCCAGCACCCCTTGGAGGGGAACTAATGAAAAACTGTTTTTT.

CDR3 sequence reads: CASRLHGTRGTDTQYF. CDR3 coding DNA: TGTGCCAGCAGACTGCACGGGACTAGGGGCACAGATACGCAGTATTTT. V usage is TRBV7-2 and J usage is TRBJ2-3; TRBD2 agrees at 8 bases. V lost 6 bases, J lost 1 base, and 9 bases stayed unmatched. This CDR3 has 16 amino acids. The germline V gene has CDR1 SGHTA and CDR2 FQGNSA.

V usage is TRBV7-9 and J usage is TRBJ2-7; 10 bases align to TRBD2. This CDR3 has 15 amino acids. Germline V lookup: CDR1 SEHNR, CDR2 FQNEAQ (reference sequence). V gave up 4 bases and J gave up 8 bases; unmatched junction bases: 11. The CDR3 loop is CASSSSRLAGAKQYF. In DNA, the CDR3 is TGTGCCAGCAGCTCCAGCCGCCTAGCGGGAGCTAAGCAGTACTTC.

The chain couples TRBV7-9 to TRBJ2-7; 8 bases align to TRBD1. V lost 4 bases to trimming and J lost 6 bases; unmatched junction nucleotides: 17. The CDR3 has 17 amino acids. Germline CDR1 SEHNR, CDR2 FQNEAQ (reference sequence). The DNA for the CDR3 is TGTGCCAGCAGCTGGGAGAGACAGGGGATCGCCTTCGCCGAGCAGTACTTC. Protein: CASSWERQGIAFAEQYF. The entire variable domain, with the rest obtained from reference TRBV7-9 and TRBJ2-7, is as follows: DTGVSQNPRHKITKRGQNVTFRCDPISEHNRLYWYRQTLGQGPEFLTYFQNEAQLEKSRLLSDRFSAERPKGSFSTLEIQRTEQGDSAMYLCASSWERQGIAFAEQYFGPGTRLTVT.